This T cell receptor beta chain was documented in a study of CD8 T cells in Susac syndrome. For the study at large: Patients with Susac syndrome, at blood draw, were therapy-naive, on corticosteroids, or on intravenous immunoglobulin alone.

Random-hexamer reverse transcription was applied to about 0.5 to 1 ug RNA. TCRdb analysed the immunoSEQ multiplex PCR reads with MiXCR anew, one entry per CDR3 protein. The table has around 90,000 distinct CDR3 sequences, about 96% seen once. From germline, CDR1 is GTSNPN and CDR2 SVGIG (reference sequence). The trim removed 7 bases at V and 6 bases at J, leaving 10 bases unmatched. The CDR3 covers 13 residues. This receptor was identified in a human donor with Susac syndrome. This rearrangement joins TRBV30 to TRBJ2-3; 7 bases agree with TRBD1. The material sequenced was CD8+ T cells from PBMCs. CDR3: CASGEGARDTQYF. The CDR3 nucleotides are TGTGCCTCAGGAGAGGGGGCGCGGGATACGCAGTATTTT.